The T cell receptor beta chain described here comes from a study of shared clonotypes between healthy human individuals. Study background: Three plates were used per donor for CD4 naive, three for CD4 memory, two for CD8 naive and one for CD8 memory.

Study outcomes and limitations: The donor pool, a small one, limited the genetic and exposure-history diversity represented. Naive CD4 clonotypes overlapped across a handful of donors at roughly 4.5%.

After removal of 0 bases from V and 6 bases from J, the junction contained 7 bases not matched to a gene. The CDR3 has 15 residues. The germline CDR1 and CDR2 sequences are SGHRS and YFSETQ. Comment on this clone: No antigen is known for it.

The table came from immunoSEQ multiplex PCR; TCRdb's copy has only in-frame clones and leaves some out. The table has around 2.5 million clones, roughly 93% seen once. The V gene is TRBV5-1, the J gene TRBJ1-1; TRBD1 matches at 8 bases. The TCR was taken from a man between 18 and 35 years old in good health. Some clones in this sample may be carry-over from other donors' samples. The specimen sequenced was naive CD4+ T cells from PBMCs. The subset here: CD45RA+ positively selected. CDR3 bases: TGCGCCAGCAGCTTGGCCTCGGCAGGGGGCCCTGAAGCTTTCTTT. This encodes CASSLASAGGPEAFF.